This T cell receptor (beta chain) comes out of a study of CD4 T cells in relation to SARS-CoV-2 and coronaviruses. On the study more broadly: ViraFEST: roughly 10-day antigen culture of PBMCs, then TCR beta CDR3 sequencing.

In this sample, this clone turned up once. Its antigen is not identified. Trimming shortened V by 0 bases and J by 4 bases, and 13 bases separated the two germline ends. Germline CDR1 reads MNHEY; CDR2 reads SVGAGI. The CDR3 runs 16 residues. The unexposed donors gave CD4+ T cells in about 2011-2019, prior to COVID-19. After more than eight days of culture, CD4+ T cells were isolated. Unexposed-donor CD4+ T cells were probed with SARS-CoV-2 S/N and four cold-coronavirus spikes, cells permitting. Produced via immunoSEQ multiplex PCR; TCRdb's table is partial and in-frame only. This table has 20,000 to 25,000 clones, over 65% appearing once.

This rearrangement joins TRBV6-5 to TRBJ1-3; tentatively, D is TRBD1 (5 bases). This receptor was taken from a human donor in good health. The sequencing input was CD4+ T cells from PBMCs, cultured in vitro. CDR3 nucleotide sequence: TGTGCCAGCAGTTACTCGCGGCAGGGTGGCGGAAACACCATATATTTT. Translated: CASSYSRQGGGNTIYF.